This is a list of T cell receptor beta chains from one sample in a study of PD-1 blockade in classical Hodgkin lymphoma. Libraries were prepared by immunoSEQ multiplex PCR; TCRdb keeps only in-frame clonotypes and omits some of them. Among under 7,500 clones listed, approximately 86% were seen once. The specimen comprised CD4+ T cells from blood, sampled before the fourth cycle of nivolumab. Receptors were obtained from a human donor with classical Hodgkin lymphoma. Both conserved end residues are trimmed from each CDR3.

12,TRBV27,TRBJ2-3,ASSFGWQADTQY
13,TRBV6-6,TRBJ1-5,ASSPRGVSNQPQH
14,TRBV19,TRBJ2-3,ASSIQGPPSTDTQY
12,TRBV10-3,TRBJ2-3,AISDPDTTDTQY
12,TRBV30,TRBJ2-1,ACARGTAYNEQF
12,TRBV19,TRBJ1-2,ASSLRGLDYGYT
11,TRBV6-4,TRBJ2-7,ASGGGDGYEQY
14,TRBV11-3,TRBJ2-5,ASSLGLAGGEETQY
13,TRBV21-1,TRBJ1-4,ASSKEGQTNEKLF
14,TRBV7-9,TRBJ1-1,ASSLVDGAGVTEAF
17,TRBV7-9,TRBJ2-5,ASSFPRGVSDRVQETQY
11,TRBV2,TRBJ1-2,ASSVGQSYGYT
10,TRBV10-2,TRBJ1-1,ASSESGNKAF
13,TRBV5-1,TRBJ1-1,ASSLAVGLNTEAF
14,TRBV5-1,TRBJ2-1,ASSLSLAGSYNEQF
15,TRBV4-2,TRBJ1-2,ASSQATPTGGEHGYT
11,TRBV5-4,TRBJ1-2,ATARGGNYGYT
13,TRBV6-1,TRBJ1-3,ASSLQVLTGNTIY
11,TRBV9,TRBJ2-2,ASSRTGTGELF
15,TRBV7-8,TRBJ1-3,ASSLGALAGTGNTIY
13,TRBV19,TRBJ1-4,ASSSDQGTNEKLF
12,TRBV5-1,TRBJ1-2,ASSPREGAYGYT
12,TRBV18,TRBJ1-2,ASSPAEGNYGYT
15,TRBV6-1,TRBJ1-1,ASSEVVGSRRNTEAF
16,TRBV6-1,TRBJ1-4,ASSESVWVARGNEKLF
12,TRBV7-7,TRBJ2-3,ASSATVSTDTQY
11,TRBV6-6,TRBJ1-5,ASSYGRDQPQH
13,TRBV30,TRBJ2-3,AWSNMGARTDTQY
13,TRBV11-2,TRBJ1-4,ASSLDRGRSEKLF
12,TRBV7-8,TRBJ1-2,ASSLDGQNYGYT
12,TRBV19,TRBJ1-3,ASSIGGLGNTIY
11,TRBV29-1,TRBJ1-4,SVGREKGEKLF
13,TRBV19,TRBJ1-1,ASSMAGRGWTEAF
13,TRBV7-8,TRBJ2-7,ASSARTGMGDEQY
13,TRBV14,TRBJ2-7,ASSQGLAGIYEQY
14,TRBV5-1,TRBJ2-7,ASSAGLAGITYEQY
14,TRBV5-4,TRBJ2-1,ASSPNSGSSYNEQF
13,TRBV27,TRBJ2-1,ASSSPPREINEQF
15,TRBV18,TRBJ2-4,ASSPLQGSIAKNIQY
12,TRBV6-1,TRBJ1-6,ASGGTGDNSPLH
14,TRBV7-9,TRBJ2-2,ASSLPPKGNTGELF
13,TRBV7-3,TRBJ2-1,ASSYMGGSYNEQF
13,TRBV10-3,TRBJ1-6,AAQSGTALNSPLH
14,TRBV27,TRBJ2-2,ASSWGTGMNTGELF
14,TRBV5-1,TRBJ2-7,ASSSLAGGESYEQY
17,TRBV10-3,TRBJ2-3,AISGWSVLAGGGTDTQY
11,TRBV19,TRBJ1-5,ASRTHSNQPQH
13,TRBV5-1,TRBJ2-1,ASHKAPSSYNEQF
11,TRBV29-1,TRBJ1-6,SVVWDRWVPLH
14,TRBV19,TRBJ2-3,ASSLDGPRTADTQY
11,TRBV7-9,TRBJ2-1,ASSASGVGEQF
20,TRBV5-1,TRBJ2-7,ASSLAGGRGLGLLAGTYEQY
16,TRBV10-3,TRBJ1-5,AISEPGQGVGGNQPQH
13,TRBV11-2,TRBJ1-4,ASSLGSRGGEKLF
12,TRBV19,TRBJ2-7,ASSIPGLSYEQY